The 31 T cell receptor beta chains below all came from one sample that was sequenced in a study of beta chain features in type 1 diabetes. The entirety of the isolated RNA underwent reverse transcription, so expressed TCRB transcripts were sequenced. Data came from immunoSEQ multiplex PCR; TCRdb stores just in-frame clones and leaves some out. The sample contains fewer than 65,000 clones, roughly 60% of which appear only once. Sequenced sample: Tregs from blood. The receptors derive from a woman aged 18-35 years in good health.

The chain joins TRBV7-2 to TRBJ2-5; D remains unclear. The V gene's germline CDR1 is SGHTA and CDR2 FQGNSA. This CDR3 comprises 12 residues. V gave up 2 bases and J gave up 4 bases, with 5 bases separating them. DNA of the CDR3: TGTGCCAGCAGCTTAATCGGAGAGACCCAGTACTTC. It translates to CASSLIGETQYF. Together with reference TRBV7-2 and TRBJ2-5, the CDR3 gives the full variable domain: GAGVSQSPSNKVTEKGKDVELRCDPISGHTALYWYRQSLGQGLEFLIYFQGNSAPDKSGLPSDRFSAERTGGSVSTLTIQRTQQEDSAVYLCASSLIGETQYFGPGTRLLVL.

This chain connects TRBV6-6 to TRBJ2-5, with D tentatively TRBD1 (6 bases). The DNA end lines up better with TRBJ2-7; the J call may be wrong. The CDR3 extends over 14 amino acids. CDR1 and CDR2 from the germline V gene are MNHNY and SVGAGI (reference sequence). The CDR3 loop reads CASSTRDNSYEQYF. DNA for the CDR3: TGTGCCAGCAGTACCCGGGACAACTCCTACGAGCAGTACTTC.

The chain couples TRBV5-1 to TRBJ2-3; 9 nucleotides align to TRBD2. V shed 3 bases and J 6 bases; nucleotides not matched to a gene: 11. This CDR3 has 16 amino acids. Germline V CDR1 and CDR2: SGHRS, YFSETQ. The CDR3 region is CASSSGRLAGADTQYF. CDR3 nucleotide sequence: TGCGCCAGCAGCTCCGGGCGGTTAGCGGGAGCGGATACGCAGTATTTT. The variable domain in full, completed from reference TRBV5-1 and TRBJ2-3, reads KAGVTQTPRYLIKTRGQQVTLSCSPISGHRSVSWYQQTPGQGLQFLFEYFSETQRNKGNFPGRFSGRQFSNSRSEMNVSTLELGDSALYLCASSSGRLAGADTQYFGPGTRLTVL.

This clone was detected a few times. V usage is TRBV6-6 and J usage is TRBJ2-7; 7 nucleotides align to TRBD1. Unmatched junction bases numbered 4, after V lost 5 bases and J lost 3 bases. CDR3 length: 13 residues. Germline values: CDR1 MNHNY, CDR2 SVGAGI (reference sequence). CDR3 coding DNA: TGTGCCAGCAGTCATGGACAGGACTACGAGCAGTACTTC. Amino acids: CASSHGQDYEQYF.

This clone occurred once. The chain couples TRBV23-1 to TRBJ1-2; 11 nucleotides line up with TRBD1. TRBV23-1 falls under the ORF class, with uncertain function. J gave up 7 bases and V 4 bases, and 14 bases lay outside the gene matches. The CDR3 covers 17 residues. CDR3 nucleotide sequence: TGCGCCAGCAGTCCGGAAGGACAGGGGGCGATAGACGGTGGCTACACCTTC. Translation gives CASSPEGQGAIDGGYTF.

This chain joins TRBV29-1 and TRBJ1-2; no clear D. There are 13 residues in the CDR3. Germline loops: CDR1 SQVTM, CDR2 ANQGSEA. The ends were cut back, 4 bases at V and 0 bases at J, with 9 bases in the middle. The CDR3: CSVGGGTNYGYTF. CDR3 bases: TGCAGCGTTGGAGGCGGCACTAACTATGGCTACACCTTC.

The chain recombines TRBV5-4 with TRBJ2-2, with a tentative D call TRBD1 (5 bases). The CDR3 contains 15 residues. V was clipped by 0 bases and J by 5 bases, with 11 bases between them. Germline CDR1 is SGHNT and CDR2 is YYREEE (reference sequence). This chain's CDR3 is CASSLAGQRTGELFF. Here the CDR3 DNA reads TGTGCCAGCAGCTTGGCAGGGCAGCGAACCGGGGAGCTGTTTTTT.

The chain links TRBV4-2 to TRBJ2-1; 11 bases match TRBD2. The ends lost 2 bases at V and 9 bases at J; junction bases unmatched: 9. This CDR3 contains 16 residues. Germline V gene data show CDR1 as LGHNA and CDR2 as YNFKEQ. The CDR3 region has the DNA TGTGCCAGCAGCCAAATTAGCGGGAGGGCCTCCGCTGAGCAGTTCTTC. Its protein is CASSQISGRASAEQFF.

This clone was counted a single time. This chain links TRBV5-1 with TRBJ2-7, with TRBD1 as a possible D gene (5 bases). Germline lookup yields CDR1 SGHRS and CDR2 YFSETQ. V lost 4 bases, J lost 0 bases, and 17 bases lay in between. This CDR3 region has 16 residues. The CDR3 nucleotides are TGCGCCAGCAGCGCCCCAGTGGCAGGGCGCTCCTACGAGCAGTACTTC. Translated, it gives CASSAPVAGRSYEQYF.

CDR3 coding DNA: TGTGCCAGCTCACCGGACTTCCCTAACACTGAAGCTTTCTTT. Its protein is CASSPDFPNTEAFF. This rearrangement joins TRBV18 to TRBJ1-1, with D unresolved. V was pared by 3 bases and J by 2 bases, with 10 bases between. This CDR3 has 14 amino acids. The germline V gene encodes CDR1 KGHSH and CDR2 LQKENI. The entire variable domain, with the rest obtained from reference TRBV18 and TRBJ1-1, is as follows: NAGVMQNPRHLVRRRGQEARLRCSPMKGHSHVYWYRQLPEEGLKFMVYLQKENIIDESGMPKERFSAEFPKEGPSILRIQQVVRGDSAAYFCASSPDFPNTEAFFGQGTRLTVV.

J is TRBJ1-2 and V is TRBV6-6, with D perhaps TRBD1 (5 bases). The length of the CDR3 is 14 residues. The ends were cut back, 2 bases at V and 1 base at J, with 8 bases in the middle. Germline CDR1 is MNHNY and CDR2 is SVGAGI (reference sequence). CDR3 loop: CASSYGGGNYGYTF. The CDR3 nucleotides are TGTGCCAGCAGTTACGGGGGGGGTAACTATGGCTACACCTTC.

The chain has TRBV5-1 and TRBJ2-1; 9 positions agree with TRBD2. With 4 bases clipped from V and 10 bases from J, the junction kept 9 bases outside the gene matches. The V gene's germline CDR1 is SGHRS and CDR2 YFSETQ. The CDR3 covers 14 residues. CDR3 loop: CASSIWTSVGEQFF. The CDR3, as DNA: TGCGCCAGCAGCATTTGGACTAGCGTCGGCGAGCAGTTCTTC.

The chain has TRBV6-5 and TRBJ1-1; no firm D call. Looked up from germline, CDR1 is MNHEY and CDR2 is SVGAGI. This CDR3 spans 11 amino acids. The V end lost 4 bases, the J end lost 4 bases, and 4 bases lay between the germline ends. The CDR3 spells CASSSSTEAFF. For the CDR3, the DNA is TGTGCCAGCAGTTCCAGCACTGAAGCTTTCTTT.

V gene TRBV5-1 combines with J gene TRBJ1-1, with 7 bases aligning to TRBD1. Germline V lookup: CDR1 SGHRS, CDR2 YFSETQ. The J segment lost 1 base and the V segment lost 5 bases, leaving 8 bases of the junction unmatched. The CDR3 is 15 amino acids. Here the CDR3 reads CASRPRQGPNTEAFF. In nucleotides, the CDR3 is TGCGCCAGCAGGCCGCGACAGGGACCGAACACTGAAGCTTTCTTT.

The rearrangement uses TRBV12-5 and TRBJ2-1; a weak D match, TRBD2 (6 bases). Germline V CDR1 and CDR2: LGHNT, FRNRAP. The CDR3 is 17 residues long. Trimming took off 4 bases at V and 8 bases at J, with 24 bases between the two ends. CDR3 region: CASGSLPGGGRIDEQFF. The CDR3, as DNA: TGTGCTAGTGGTTCCCTCCCCGGGGGAGGAAGAATCGATGAGCAGTTCTTC.

This clone showed up just a few times. CDR3 sequence reads: CASSLAGEATDTQYF. The CDR3 coding sequence is TGTGCCAGCAGCTTAGCGGGAGAGGCTACAGATACGCAGTATTTT. The chain has TRBV5-4 and TRBJ2-3; 8 bases fit TRBD2. This CDR3 contains 15 residues. Per germline, CDR1 SGHNT and CDR2 YYREEE (reference sequence). V was pared by 2 bases and J by 3 bases, with 5 bases of the junction left unmatched.

This clone was seen more than once but under ten times. The gene calls are TRBV27 and TRBJ1-2; D uncertain. The V gene lost 3 bases and the J gene lost 0 bases, with 8 bases spanning the gap. This CDR3 comprises 14 residues. Germline values: CDR1 MNHEY, CDR2 SMNVEV (reference sequence). The chain's CDR3 is CASSFKSTNYGYTF. The CDR3 nucleotides read TGTGCCAGCAGTTTTAAGAGTACTAACTATGGCTACACCTTC.

This clone showed up just a few times. The chain recombines TRBV6-6 with TRBJ1-3; a possible D gene is TRBD1 (6 bases). V lost 0 bases and J 4 bases, leaving 13 bases between the germline ends. The CDR3 consists of 16 residues. Germline values: CDR1 MNHNY, CDR2 SVGAGI (reference sequence). In nucleotides, the CDR3 is TGTGCCAGCAGTTACTCCGCGGGGGCTGGCGGAAACACCATATATTTT. Translation gives CASSYSAGAGGNTIYF.

The DNA of the CDR3 is TGTGCCAGCAGCTTAGGACCGGACAGGGCCTTCAATCAGCCCCAGCATTTT. Its translation is CASSLGPDRAFNQPQHF. This chain links TRBV7-4 with TRBJ1-5; 8 positions agree with TRBD1. This CDR3 has 17 amino acids. J was trimmed by 3 bases and V by 1 base; bases with no gene match: 8. CDR1 is SGHVT and CDR2 is SQSDAQ in the germline V gene.

The chain employs TRBV7-2 and TRBJ2-5; 12 positions agree with TRBD1. CDR1 and CDR2 from the germline V gene are SGHTA and FQGNSA. V gave up 1 base and J gave up 7 bases; unmatched junction bases: 7. This CDR3 is built from 16 residues. The CDR3 protein is CASSLEPGTGGGTQYF. CDR3 coding DNA: TGTGCCAGCAGCTTAGAACCCGGGACAGGGGGCGGGACCCAGTACTTC.

A single count supports this clone. The chain uses TRBV2 and TRBJ2-5; tentatively, D is TRBD1 (5 bases). From germline, CDR1 is SNHLY and CDR2 FYNNEI. The CDR3 is made up of 15 amino acids. V was cut by 6 bases and J by 3 bases, with 17 bases left in between. For the CDR3, the DNA is TGTGCCAGCAGGGCACGACAAGGGGCCGAAGAGACCCAGTACTTC. Protein product: CASRARQGAEETQYF.

The chain carries TRBV9 and TRBJ1-2; unclear D gene. Trimming cost V 4 bases and J 6 bases, with 25 bases left between them. Germline CDR1 reads SGDLS; CDR2 reads YYNGEE. The CDR3 contains 17 residues. CDR3 in DNA: TGTGCCAGCAGCCCCCGCAATCAGCGCCTGAGGGAGGATGGCTACACCTTC. Amino acid sequence: CASSPRNQRLREDGYTF.

The chain employs TRBV10-3 and TRBJ1-1, with a tentative D call TRBD1 (5 bases). The germline V gene has CDR1 ENHRY and CDR2 SYGVKD. The germline V and J ends were trimmed by 11 bases and 2 bases, with 9 bases remaining between them. The CDR3 length is 11 residues. The CDR3 reads CASRDNTEAFF. As DNA, the CDR3 is TGTGCCTCCAGGGATAACACTGAAGCTTTCTTT.

The rearrangement uses TRBV10-3 and TRBJ2-1; maybe TRBD2 (5 bases). Germline V gives CDR1 ENHRY, CDR2 SYGVKD. CDR3 length: 13 residues. V dropped 4 bases and J dropped 3 bases, with 7 bases sitting between them. The CDR3 sequence: CAISGELYNEQFF. In DNA, the CDR3 is TGTGCCATCAGTGGGGAGCTCTACAATGAGCAGTTCTTC.

This clone came up a few times. The rearrangement uses TRBV7-2 and TRBJ2-4; D may be TRBD1 (5 bases). Trimming took 2 bases from V and 0 from J, leaving 5 bases between them. Germline-derived CDR1 and CDR2 are SGHTA and FQGNSA. There are 14 residues in the CDR3. The CDR3 is CASSLQGAKNIQYF. The CDR3 nucleotides read TGTGCCAGCAGCTTACAGGGAGCCAAAAACATTCAGTACTTC.

The chain couples TRBV4-1 to TRBJ2-1, with 10 bases that match TRBD2. This CDR3 has 18 amino acids. Germline trimming cut 0 bases from V and 7 bases from J; bases unmatched to any gene: 12. The germline gives CDR1 MGHRA, CDR2 YSYEKL. The DNA for the CDR3 is TGCGCCAGCAGCCAAGAAGGTGGGAGCGGGAGGGCCGGGAATGAGCAGTTCTTC. It codes for CASSQEGGSGRAGNEQFF.

The chain recombines TRBV29-1 with TRBJ1-2; TRBD1 agrees at 9 bases. Germline lookup yields CDR1 SQVTM and CDR2 ANQGSEA. J gave up 7 bases and V 2 bases, and 2 bases lay outside the gene matches. This CDR3 has 12 residues. As DNA, the CDR3 is TGCAGCGTTGAACGGACAGGGGCTGGCTACACCTTC. Amino acid sequence: CSVERTGAGYTF.

This clone was detected a few times. This chain connects TRBV2 to TRBJ2-1, with 13 bases identical to TRBD2. Per germline, CDR1 SNHLY and CDR2 FYNNEI. This CDR3 comprises 16 residues. Trimming removed 3 bases from V and 8 bases from J; junction bases left unmatched: 7. The CDR3 spells CASSDSLGLAGDEQFF. In DNA, the CDR3 is TGTGCCAGCAGTGATAGCTTAGGACTAGCGGGGGATGAGCAGTTCTTC. The full variable domain, in which reference TRBV2 and TRBJ2-1 provide the parts outside the CDR3, is EPEVTQTPSHQVTQMGQEVILRCVPISNHLYFYWYRQILGQKVEFLVSFYNNEISEKSEIFDDQFSVERPDGSNFTLKIRSTKLEDSAMYFCASSDSLGLAGDEQFFGPGTRLTVL.

In its sample, this clone was seen a few times. V usage is TRBV28 and J usage is TRBJ2-1; the match to TRBD2 covers 11 bases. Germline CDR1 and CDR2: MDHEN and SYDVKM. The J segment lost 3 bases and the V segment lost 5 bases, leaving 6 bases of the junction unmatched. This CDR3 contains 16 residues. CDR3 bases: TGTGCCAGCAGTGGTAGCGGGAGGGCGGACTACAATGAGCAGTTCTTC. Its protein is CASSGSGRADYNEQFF.

This clone was found a few times. V and J are TRBV6-5 and TRBJ2-7; TRBD1 aligns across 10 bases. The germline V gene has CDR1 MNHEY and CDR2 SVGAGI. The CDR3 spans 15 residues. V was pared by 5 bases and J by 7 bases, with 11 bases of the junction left unmatched. The DNA of the CDR3 is TGTGCCAGCAGTAAAACGACAGGGGGCCTGAGGGAGCAGTACTTC. As protein: CASSKTTGGLREQYF.

The chain recombines TRBV12-5 with TRBJ1-1, with TRBD1 matching over 8 bases. CDR1 LGHNT and CDR2 FRNRAP come from the germline V gene. Germline trimming cut 0 bases from V and 3 bases from J; bases unmatched to any gene: 6. The CDR3 has 16 amino acids. The CDR3 bases are TGTGCTAGTGGTTTGGTTAGACAGGGGATGCACACTGAAGCTTTCTTT. This encodes CASGLVRQGMHTEAFF.